The 18 T cell receptor beta chains presented below share a single source sample, sequenced in a study of T cell responses to AZD1222 COVID-19 vaccine. Using immunoSEQ multiplex PCR, the repertoire was profiled, and TCRdb retains in-frame clones only, with some absent. Of over 110,000 clones listed, roughly 89% are singletons. Sequencing was performed on peripheral blood, taken on day 0 of AZD1222 vaccination. These receptors all stem from an adult in good health.

V and J are TRBV4-1 and TRBJ2-5; D is ambiguous. This CDR3 spans 16 amino acids. V lost 4 bases, J lost 4 bases, and 19 bases lay in between. CDR1 MGHRA and CDR2 YSYEKL come from the germline V gene. CDR3 coding DNA: TGCGCCAGCAGCCCCTACCCCGGAGCAGGCGGAGAGACCCAGTACTTC. Protein sequence: CASSPYPGAGGETQYF.

CDR3 residues: CASGEGYTF. The CDR3 bases are TGTGCCTCGGGTGAAGGCTACACCTTC. The rearrangement uses TRBV30 and TRBJ1-2; D gene ambiguous. V lost 7 bases and J lost 8, with 8 bases in between. CDR1 is GTSNPN, CDR2 SVGIG, per germline (reference sequence). The CDR3 loop spans 9 amino acids.

The chain joins TRBV19 to TRBJ2-7; the D is unclear. Germline V lookup: CDR1 LNHDA, CDR2 SQIVND (reference sequence). V gave up 5 bases and J gave up 1 base, with 15 bases separating them. There are 15 residues in the CDR3. The chain's CDR3 is CASSLVYGPSYEQYF. The CDR3 DNA sequence: TGTGCCAGTAGTCTAGTGTACGGGCCATCCTACGAGCAGTACTTC.

The V call is TRBV4-2, the J call TRBJ1-3, with D unclear. V lost 2 bases to trimming and J lost 0 bases, with 11 bases between them. Germline CDR1 and CDR2: LGHNA and YNFKEQ. This CDR3 contains 16 residues. CDR3 protein: CASSQYTVNSGNTIYF. The CDR3 DNA sequence: TGTGCCAGCAGCCAATATACAGTCAACTCTGGAAACACCATATATTTT.

The chain carries TRBV6-5 and TRBJ2-7, with a weak D call TRBD2 (6 bases). This CDR3 has 13 residues. CDR1 and CDR2 from the germline V gene are MNHEY and SVGAGI. Trimming removed 8 bases at V and 2 bases at J, with 13 bases between. The CDR3 spells CASGGTEPYEQYF. The CDR3 bases are TGTGCCAGCGGGGGGACGGAGCCCTACGAGCAGTACTTC.

This chain links TRBV14 with TRBJ1-3; D unclear. The length of the CDR3 is 16 residues. Looked up from germline, CDR1 is SGHDN and CDR2 is FVKESK. V dropped 3 bases and J dropped 0 bases, with 12 bases sitting between them. CDR3 protein: CASSHPRQSSGNTIYF. In DNA form, the CDR3 reads TGTGCCAGCAGCCATCCTAGACAATCCTCTGGAAACACCATATATTTT. The variable domain in full, with the rest retrieved from reference TRBV14 and TRBJ1-3, is EAGVTQFPSHSVIEKGQTVTLRCDPISGHDNLYWYRRVMGKEIKFLLHFVKESKQDESGMPNNRFLAERTGGTYSTLKVQPAELEDSGVYFCASSHPRQSSGNTIYFGEGSWLTVV.

The rearrangement links TRBV10-3 to TRBJ2-2, with D perhaps matching TRBD1 (5 bases). Germline V CDR1 and CDR2: ENHRY, SYGVKD. V dropped 4 bases and J dropped 4 bases, with 16 bases sitting between them. This CDR3 spans 16 amino acids. In DNA, the CDR3 is TGTGCCATCAGTGGACAACTTAGCAGGGTCACCGGGGAGCTGTTTTTT. Protein sequence: CAISGQLSRVTGELFF.

This chain uses TRBV2 with TRBJ1-5; TRBD1 matches at 8 bases. Germline assignment: CDR1 SNHLY and CDR2 FYNNEI. V lost 5 bases, J lost 8 bases, and 5 bases stayed unmatched. The CDR3 is made up of 13 amino acids. Here the CDR3 DNA reads TGTGCCAGCAGTACAGGGGGGAAAAAGCCCCAGCATTTT. It yields the protein CASSTGGKKPQHF.

The rearrangement joins TRBV5-1 to TRBJ2-3, with D hard to call. Germline-derived CDR1 and CDR2 are SGHRS and YFSETQ. V was cut by 2 bases and J by 2 bases, with 9 bases left in between. The CDR3 runs 14 residues. CDR3 sequence (DNA): TGCGCCAGCAGCTTCATTAGACACACAGATACGCAGTATTTT. Translated: CASSFIRHTDTQYF.

The V gene is TRBV27, the J gene TRBJ1-4; 7 bases are shared with TRBD1. Looked up from germline, CDR1 is MNHEY and CDR2 is SMNVEV (reference sequence). The CDR3 sequence is 15 residues long. Trimming at V came to 4 bases and at J to 4 bases, leaving 6 bases not matched to a gene. In nucleotides, the CDR3 is TGTGCCAGCAGTTCGACAGGGTTCAGTAATGAAAAACTGTTTTTT. Amino acid sequence: CASSSTGFSNEKLFF.

A few counts support this clone. The V and J genes are TRBV18 and TRBJ2-7; 8 bases are shared with TRBD1. The CDR3 loop spans 15 amino acids. Germline CDR1 reads KGHSH; CDR2 reads LQKENI. With 3 bases clipped from V and 4 bases from J, the junction kept 8 bases outside the gene matches. The CDR3 bases are TGTGCCAGCTCACCGACCGGGACAGGCGAATACGAGCAGTACTTC. Protein: CASSPTGTGEYEQYF. The entire variable domain, with the rest obtained from reference TRBV18 and TRBJ2-7, is as follows: NAGVMQNPRHLVRRRGQEARLRCSPMKGHSHVYWYRQLPEEGLKFMVYLQKENIIDESGMPKERFSAEFPKEGPSILRIQQVVRGDSAAYFCASSPTGTGEYEQYFGPGTRLTVT.

CDR3 sequence (DNA): TGCGCCAGCAGCGCCGTAAAGGCAGAACCCACTGAAGCTTTCTTT. Its translation: CASSAVKAEPTEAFF. The rearrangement joins TRBV5-1 to TRBJ1-1; D uncertain. Trimming removed 4 bases at V and 4 bases at J, with 17 bases between. Germline lookup yields CDR1 SGHRS and CDR2 YFSETQ. The length of the CDR3 is 15 residues.

The genes are TRBV27 and TRBJ2-1; the match to TRBD2 covers 10 bases. From germline, CDR1 is MNHEY and CDR2 SMNVEV (reference sequence). The trim removed 1 base at V and 6 bases at J, leaving 9 bases unmatched. The CDR3 loop spans 17 amino acids. The CDR3 DNA is TGTGCCAGCAGTTTATGGAGTAGCGGGAGGCATCGCAATGAGCAGTTCTTC. As protein: CASSLWSSGRHRNEQFF.

The V and J genes are TRBV9 and TRBJ1-2; D gene uncertain. Germline loops: CDR1 SGDLS, CDR2 YYNGEE. This CDR3 comprises 14 residues. Trimming took 2 bases from V and 0 from J, leaving 8 bases between them. CDR3: CASSVTTANYGYTF. As DNA, the CDR3 is TGTGCCAGCAGCGTCACCACAGCTAACTATGGCTACACCTTC.

The chain employs TRBV6-1 and TRBJ1-2; 8 nucleotides agree with TRBD1. This CDR3 is built from 14 residues. Germline V gene data show CDR1 as MNHNS and CDR2 as SASEGT. J lost 2 bases, V lost 3 bases, and 2 bases had no gene match. The CDR3 nucleotides are TGTGCCAGCAGTGATCAGGGGGCAAACTATGGCTACACCTTC. Translating gives CASSDQGANYGYTF.

The V gene is TRBV5-1, the J gene TRBJ1-2; the D is unclear. The V gene lost 1 base and the J gene lost 1 base, with 8 bases spanning the gap. There are 14 residues in the CDR3. Germline loops: CDR1 SGHRS, CDR2 YFSETQ. CDR3 nucleotides: TGCGCCAGCAGCTTGAGCACAGATAACTATGGCTACACCTTC. Protein: CASSLSTDNYGYTF.

In regard to this clone: This CDR3 is also generated by other DNA sequences in the sample. The chain carries TRBV19 and TRBJ1-2; D might be TRBD1 (5 bases). The V end was cut by 5 bases, the J end by 4 bases, with 11 bases between. The CDR3 runs to 13 residues. Germline assignment: CDR1 LNHDA and CDR2 SQIVND (reference sequence). The CDR3 region has the DNA TGTGCCAGTAGTCTAACAGGCCTCTATGGCTACACCTTC. Its translation is CASSLTGLYGYTF.

The rearrangement links TRBV5-1 to TRBJ1-1; 11 positions agree with TRBD1. This CDR3 spans 15 amino acids. The V and J ends lost 4 bases and 7 bases, in that order; junction bases with no gene match: 9. Germline loops: CDR1 SGHRS, CDR2 YFSETQ. The CDR3 sequence: CASSLNPGQGGEAFF. The CDR3 DNA follows: TGCGCCAGCAGCCTGAACCCGGGACAGGGGGGTGAAGCTTTCTTT. Using reference TRBV5-1 and TRBJ1-1 for the parts outside the CDR3, the full variable domain is KAGVTQTPRYLIKTRGQQVTLSCSPISGHRSVSWYQQTPGQGLQFLFEYFSETQRNKGNFPGRFSGRQFSNSRSEMNVSTLELGDSALYLCASSLNPGQGGEAFFGQGTRLTVV.